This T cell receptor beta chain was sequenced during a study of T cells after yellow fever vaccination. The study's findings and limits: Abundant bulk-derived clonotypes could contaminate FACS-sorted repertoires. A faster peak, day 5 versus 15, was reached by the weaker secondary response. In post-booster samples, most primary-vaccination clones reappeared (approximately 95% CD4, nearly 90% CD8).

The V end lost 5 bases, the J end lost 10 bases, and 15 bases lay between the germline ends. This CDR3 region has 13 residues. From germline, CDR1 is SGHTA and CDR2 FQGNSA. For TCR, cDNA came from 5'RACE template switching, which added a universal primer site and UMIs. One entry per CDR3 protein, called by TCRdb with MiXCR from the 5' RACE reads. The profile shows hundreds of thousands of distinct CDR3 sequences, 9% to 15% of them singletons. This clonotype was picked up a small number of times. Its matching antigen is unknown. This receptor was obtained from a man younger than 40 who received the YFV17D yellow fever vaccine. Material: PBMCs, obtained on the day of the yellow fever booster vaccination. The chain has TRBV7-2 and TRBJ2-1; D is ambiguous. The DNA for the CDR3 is TGTGCCAGCAGCCGCCCTGCGGCGGCGGAGCAGTTCTTC. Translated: CASSRPAAAEQFF.